The source of this T cell receptor beta chain is a study of cytomegalovirus exposure and HLA in healthy donors. Study results and limitations: A later analysis reported that several of the most significant clusters appeared to be linked to common viral pathogens, among them Epstein-Barr virus. Follow-up analysis later connected one missense variant in DCLRE1C with trimming of TCR beta V- and J-genes.

This CDR3 contains 15 residues. Germline CDR1 is SGHAT and CDR2 is FQNNGV. V lost 10 bases to trimming and J lost 7 bases; unmatched junction nucleotides: 19. Details on this clone: The antigen remains undetermined.

Primers included in the PCR were 60 Vbeta and 13 Jbeta primers. Produced via immunoSEQ multiplex PCR; TCRdb's table is partial and in-frame only. The sample has under 250,000 clones, 81% seen once. This sequence originates from a woman aged 55 to 70 in good health and CMV-seropositive. This chain joins TRBV11-2 and TRBJ2-7; the match to TRBD2 covers 7 bases. The sample taken for sequencing was PBMCs. This CDR3 reads CATRSVREGSREQYF. The CDR3 DNA reads as TGTGCCACCAGGAGCGTAAGGGAGGGCTCGCGGGAGCAGTACTTC.